These 7 T cell receptor beta chains were all obtained from the same sample, sequenced in a study of blood T cell repertoires in COVID-19. Sequencing used immunoSEQ multiplex PCR; TCRdb keeps in-frame clones, though not all of them. The table shows hundreds of thousands of clones, with around 89% occurring only once. Specimen: PBMCs or T cells enriched from blood (not recorded which). Receptors originate from a man aged 50 or older who had been exposed to COVID-19.

The genes are TRBV2 and TRBJ2-7, with a possible D match to TRBD1 (5 bases). The CDR3 spans 13 residues. CDR1 and CDR2 (germline): SNHLY, FYNNEI. Trimming pared 10 bases from V and 0 bases from J, leaving 13 bases between. CDR3 nucleotide sequence: TGTGCCATCAGGACAAAGAGCTCCTACGAGCAGTACTTC. Encoded protein: CAIRTKSSYEQYF.

The J gene is TRBJ2-2, the V gene TRBV2; no definite D call. V was trimmed by 7 bases and J by 8 bases, leaving 14 bases between them. The CDR3 loop spans 13 amino acids. Germline V gene sequence: CDR1 SNHLY, CDR2 FYNNEI. CDR3 nucleotides: TGTGCCAGCAATTGGGCCACGCGTGGGGAGCTGTTTTTT. Translation gives CASNWATRGELFF.

The table lists this clone with a count of one. DNA for the CDR3: TGTGCCAGCAGCTTAGCGGGACAGGCGGTAGATGAGCAGTTCTTC. This sequence encodes CASSLAGQAVDEQFF. V usage is TRBV11-3 and J usage is TRBJ2-1, with TRBD1 matching over 8 bases. Germline V CDR1 and CDR2: SGHNT, YENEEA. This CDR3 contains 15 residues. J was trimmed by 8 bases and V by 1 base; bases with no gene match: 7.

This rearrangement joins TRBV7-8 to TRBJ2-3; 10 positions match TRBD2. The CDR3 length is 16 residues. The germline gives CDR1 SGHVS, CDR2 FQNEAQ. Trimming at V came to 5 bases and at J to 4 bases, leaving 9 bases not matched to a gene. The CDR3: CASSPRGLAGADTQYF. As DNA, the CDR3 is TGTGCCAGCAGCCCGCGCGGGCTAGCGGGAGCAGATACGCAGTATTTT.

The V gene is TRBV28, the J gene TRBJ2-5; 7 bases line up with TRBD2. Germline values: CDR1 MDHEN, CDR2 SYDVKM. The V and J ends lost 6 bases and 9 bases, in that order; junction bases with no gene match: 13. This CDR3 is 14 amino acids long. CDR3 coding DNA: TGTGCCAGCAGCCAGCGGGGAAACAAGAGGTCCCAGTACTTC. It encodes CASSQRGNKRSQYF.

The gene calls are TRBV5-1 and TRBJ2-7, with 8 bases matching TRBD1. CDR1 is SGHRS, CDR2 YFSETQ, per germline. The V and J ends lost 0 bases and 3 bases, in that order; junction bases with no gene match: 8. This CDR3 contains 16 residues. This CDR3 is CASSLVGQGAGYEQYF. CDR3 coding DNA: TGCGCCAGCAGCTTGGTGGGGCAGGGGGCCGGCTACGAGCAGTACTTC.

The gene calls are TRBV10-3 and TRBJ1-4; maybe TRBD1 (6 bases). Germline assignment: CDR1 ENHRY and CDR2 SYGVKD. Trimming shortened V by 10 bases and J by 0 bases, and 9 bases separated the two germline ends. The CDR3 contains 13 residues. CDR3 coding DNA: TGTGCCACCTCAGGGGCAACTAATGAAAAACTGTTTTTT. Encoded protein: CATSGATNEKLFF.